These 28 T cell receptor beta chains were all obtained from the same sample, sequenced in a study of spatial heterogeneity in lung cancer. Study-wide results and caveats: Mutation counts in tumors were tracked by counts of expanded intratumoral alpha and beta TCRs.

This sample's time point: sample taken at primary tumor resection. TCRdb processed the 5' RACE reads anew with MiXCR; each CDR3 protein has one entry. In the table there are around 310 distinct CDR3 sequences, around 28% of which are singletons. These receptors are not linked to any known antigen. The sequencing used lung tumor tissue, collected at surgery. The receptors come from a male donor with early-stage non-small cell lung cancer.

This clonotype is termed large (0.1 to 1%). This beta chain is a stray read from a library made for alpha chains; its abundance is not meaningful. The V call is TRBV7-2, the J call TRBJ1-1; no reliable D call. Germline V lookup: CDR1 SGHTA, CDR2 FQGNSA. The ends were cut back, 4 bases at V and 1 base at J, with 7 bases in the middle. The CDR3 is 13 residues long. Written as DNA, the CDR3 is TGTGCCAGCAGCTCACAGAGGAACACTGAAGCTTTCTTT. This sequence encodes CASSSQRNTEAFF.

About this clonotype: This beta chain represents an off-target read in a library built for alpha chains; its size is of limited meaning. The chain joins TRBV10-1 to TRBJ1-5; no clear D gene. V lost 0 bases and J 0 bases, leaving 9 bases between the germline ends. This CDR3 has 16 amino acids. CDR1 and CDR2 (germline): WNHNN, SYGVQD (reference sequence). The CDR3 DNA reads TGCGCCAGCAGTGAGTCGCCAGCTCATAGCAATCAGCCCCAGCATTTT. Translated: CASSESPAHSNQPQHF.

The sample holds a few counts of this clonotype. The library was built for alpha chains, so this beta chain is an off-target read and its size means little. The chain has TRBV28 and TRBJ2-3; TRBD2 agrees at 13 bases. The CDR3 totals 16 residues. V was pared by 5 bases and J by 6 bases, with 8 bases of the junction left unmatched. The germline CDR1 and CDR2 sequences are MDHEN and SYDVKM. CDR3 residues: CASSPLAGGPGDTQYF. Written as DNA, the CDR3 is TGTGCCAGCAGTCCACTAGCGGGAGGGCCAGGCGATACGCAGTATTTT.

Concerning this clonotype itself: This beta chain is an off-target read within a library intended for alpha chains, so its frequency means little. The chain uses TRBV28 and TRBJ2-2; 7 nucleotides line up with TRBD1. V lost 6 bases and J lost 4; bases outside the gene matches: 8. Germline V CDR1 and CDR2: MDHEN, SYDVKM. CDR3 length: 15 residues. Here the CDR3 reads CASRLRQGATGELFF. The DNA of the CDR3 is TGTGCCAGCAGGCTACGACAGGGTGCCACCGGGGAGCTGTTTTTT.

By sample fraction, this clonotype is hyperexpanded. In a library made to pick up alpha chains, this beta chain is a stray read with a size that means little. The CDR3 here is CASSLGDGGNTEAFF. For the CDR3, the DNA is TGCGCCAGCAGCTTGGGGGACGGCGGGAACACTGAAGCTTTCTTT. The chain couples TRBV5-1 to TRBJ1-1, with D possibly TRBD1 on 5 matching bases. Between the trimmed V and J ends, which lost 0 bases and 1 base, there was a span of 10 bases. Germline CDR1 reads SGHRS; CDR2 reads YFSETQ. There are 15 residues in the CDR3.

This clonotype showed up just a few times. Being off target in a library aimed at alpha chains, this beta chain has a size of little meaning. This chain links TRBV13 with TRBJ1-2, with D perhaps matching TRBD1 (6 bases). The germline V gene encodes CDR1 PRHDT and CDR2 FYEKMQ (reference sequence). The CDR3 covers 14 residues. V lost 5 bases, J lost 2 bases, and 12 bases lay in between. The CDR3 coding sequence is TGTGCCAGCAGCCTCAGGGGCTTCAACTATGGCTACACCTTC. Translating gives CASSLRGFNYGYTF.

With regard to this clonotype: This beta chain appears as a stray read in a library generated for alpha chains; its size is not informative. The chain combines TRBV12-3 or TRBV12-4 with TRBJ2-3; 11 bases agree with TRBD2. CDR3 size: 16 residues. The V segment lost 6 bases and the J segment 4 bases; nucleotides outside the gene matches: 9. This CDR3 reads CASSPITSGSPDTQYF. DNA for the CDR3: TGTGCCAGCAGCCCCATTACTAGCGGGAGTCCAGATACGCAGTATTTT.

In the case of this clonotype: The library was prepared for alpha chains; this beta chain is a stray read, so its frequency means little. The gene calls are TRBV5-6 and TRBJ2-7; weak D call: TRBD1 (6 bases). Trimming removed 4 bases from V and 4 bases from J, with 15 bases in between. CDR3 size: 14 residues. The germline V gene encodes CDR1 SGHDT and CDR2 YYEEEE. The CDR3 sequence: CASSPRGSRYEQYF. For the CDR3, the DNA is TGTGCCAGCAGCCCTAGGGGGTCGAGATACGAGCAGTACTTC.

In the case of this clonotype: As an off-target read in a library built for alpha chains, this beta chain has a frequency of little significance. CDR3 sequence reads: CASVEGTGETQYF. CDR3 DNA: TGTGCCAGCGTGGAGGGGACGGGGGAGACCCAGTACTTC. The chain employs TRBV2 and TRBJ2-5; a weak D match, TRBD2 (6 bases). The CDR3 runs 13 residues. Germline V gives CDR1 SNHLY, CDR2 FYNNEI. The germline V and J ends were trimmed by 8 bases and 5 bases, with 15 bases remaining between them.

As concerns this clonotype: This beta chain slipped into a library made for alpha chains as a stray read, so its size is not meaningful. CDR3 coding DNA: TGTGCCACCAAAAGTGGTCGGAATTCACCCCTCCACTTT. The encoded protein is CATKSGRNSPLHF. The chain uses TRBV6-2 or TRBV6-3 and TRBJ1-6; D is unclear. The germline V gene encodes CDR1 MNHEY and CDR2 SVGEGT. Trimming left V 10 bases short and J 7 bases short, with 14 bases between. This CDR3 region has 13 residues.

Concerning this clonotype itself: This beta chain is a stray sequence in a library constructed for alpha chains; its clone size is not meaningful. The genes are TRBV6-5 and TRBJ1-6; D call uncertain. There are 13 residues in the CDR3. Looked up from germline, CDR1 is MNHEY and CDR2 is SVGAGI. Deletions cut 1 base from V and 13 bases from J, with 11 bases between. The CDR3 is CASSYLLEWPLHF. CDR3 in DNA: TGTGCCAGCAGTTACTTACTAGAGTGGCCCCTCCACTTT.

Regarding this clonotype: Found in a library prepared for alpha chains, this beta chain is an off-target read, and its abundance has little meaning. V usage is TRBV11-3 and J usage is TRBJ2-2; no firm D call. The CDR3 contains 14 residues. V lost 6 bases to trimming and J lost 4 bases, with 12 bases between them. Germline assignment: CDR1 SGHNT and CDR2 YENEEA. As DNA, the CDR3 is TGTGCCAGCAGAAGGAGCGATGGCACCGGGGAGCTGTTTTTT. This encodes CASRRSDGTGELFF.

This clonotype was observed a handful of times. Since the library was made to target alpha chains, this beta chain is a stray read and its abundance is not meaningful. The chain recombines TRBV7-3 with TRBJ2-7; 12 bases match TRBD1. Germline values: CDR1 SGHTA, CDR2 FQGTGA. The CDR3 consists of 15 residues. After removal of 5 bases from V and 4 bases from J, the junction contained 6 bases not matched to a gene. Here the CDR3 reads CASSPGTGGKYEQYF. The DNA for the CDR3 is TGTGCCAGCAGCCCAGGGACAGGGGGCAAGTACGAGCAGTACTTC.

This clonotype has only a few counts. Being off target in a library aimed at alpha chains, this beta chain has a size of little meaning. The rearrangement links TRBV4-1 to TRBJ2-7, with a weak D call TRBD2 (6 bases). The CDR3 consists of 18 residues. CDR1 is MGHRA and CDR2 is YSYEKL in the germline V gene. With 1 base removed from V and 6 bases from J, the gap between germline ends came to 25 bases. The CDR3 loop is CASSQAPPASGSTSEQYF. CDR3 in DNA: TGCGCCAGCAGCCAAGCCCCCCCAGCGTCCGGGAGTACTTCCGAGCAGTACTTC.

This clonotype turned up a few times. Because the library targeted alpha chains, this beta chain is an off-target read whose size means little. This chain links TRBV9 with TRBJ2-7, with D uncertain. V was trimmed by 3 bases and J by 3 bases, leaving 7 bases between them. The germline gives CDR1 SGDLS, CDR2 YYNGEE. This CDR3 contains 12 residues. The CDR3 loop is CASSADGYEQYF. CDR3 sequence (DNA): TGTGCCAGCAGCGCGGACGGCTACGAGCAGTACTTC.

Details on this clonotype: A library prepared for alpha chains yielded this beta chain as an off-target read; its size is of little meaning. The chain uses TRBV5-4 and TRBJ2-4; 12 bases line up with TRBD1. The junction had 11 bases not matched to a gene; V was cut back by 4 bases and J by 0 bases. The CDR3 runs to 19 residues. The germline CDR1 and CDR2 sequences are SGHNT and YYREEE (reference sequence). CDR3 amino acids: CASSVSGTGGALAKNIQYF. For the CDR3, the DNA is TGTGCCAGCAGCGTCTCCGGGACAGGGGGCGCCTTAGCCAAAAACATTCAGTACTTC.

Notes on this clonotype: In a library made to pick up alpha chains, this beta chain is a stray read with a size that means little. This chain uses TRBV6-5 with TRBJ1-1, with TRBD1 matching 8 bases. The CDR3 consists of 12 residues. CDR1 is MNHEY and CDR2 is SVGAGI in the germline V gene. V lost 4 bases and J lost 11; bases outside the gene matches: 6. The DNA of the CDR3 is TGTGCCAGCAGTTTTCGGACAGGGATGGCTTTCTTT. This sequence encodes CASSFRTGMAFF.

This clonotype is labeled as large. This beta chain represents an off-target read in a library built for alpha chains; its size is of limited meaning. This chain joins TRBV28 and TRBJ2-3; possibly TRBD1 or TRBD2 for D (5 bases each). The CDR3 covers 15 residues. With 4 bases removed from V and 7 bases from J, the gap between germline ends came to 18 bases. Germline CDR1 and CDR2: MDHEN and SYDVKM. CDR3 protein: CASSSGTEAQYTQYF. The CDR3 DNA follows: TGTGCCAGCAGTTCCGGGACCGAAGCACAATATACGCAGTATTTT. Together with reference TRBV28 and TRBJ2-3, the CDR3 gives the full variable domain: DVKVTQSSRYLVKRTGEKVFLECVQDMDHENMFWYRQDPGLGLRLIYFSYDVKMKEKGDIPEGYSVSREKKERFSLILESASTNQTSMYLCASSSGTEAQYTQYFGPGTRLTVL.

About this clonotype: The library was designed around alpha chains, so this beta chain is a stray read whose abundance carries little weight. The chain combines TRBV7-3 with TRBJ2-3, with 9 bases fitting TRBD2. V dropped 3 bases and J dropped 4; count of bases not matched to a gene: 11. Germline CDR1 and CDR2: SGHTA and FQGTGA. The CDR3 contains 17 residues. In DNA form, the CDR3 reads TGTGCCAGCAGCTTGCGCGCTAGCGGGGAGGGGGCAGATACGCAGTATTTT. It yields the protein CASSLRASGEGADTQYF.

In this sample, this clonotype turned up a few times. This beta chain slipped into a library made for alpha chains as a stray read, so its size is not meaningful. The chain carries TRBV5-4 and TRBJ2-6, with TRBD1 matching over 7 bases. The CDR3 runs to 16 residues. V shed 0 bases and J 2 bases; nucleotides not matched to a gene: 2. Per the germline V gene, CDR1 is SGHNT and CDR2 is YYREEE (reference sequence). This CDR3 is CASSLDRGAGANVLTF. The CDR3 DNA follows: TGTGCCAGCAGCTTGGACAGGGGAGCTGGGGCCAACGTCCTGACTTTC.

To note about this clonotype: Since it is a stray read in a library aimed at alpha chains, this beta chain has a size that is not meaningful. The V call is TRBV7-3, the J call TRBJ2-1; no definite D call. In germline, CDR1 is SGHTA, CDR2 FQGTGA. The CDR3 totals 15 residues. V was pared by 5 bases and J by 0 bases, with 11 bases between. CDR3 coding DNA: TGTGCCAGCAGCCCTGCCCCTAGCTCCTACAATGAGCAGTTCTTC. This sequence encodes CASSPAPSSYNEQFF.

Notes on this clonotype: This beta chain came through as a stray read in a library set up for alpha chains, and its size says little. The CDR3: CSALSASGTGNEQFF. CDR3 DNA sequence: TGCAGTGCCCTCTCGGCTAGCGGGACTGGGAATGAGCAGTTCTTC. The V gene is TRBV20-1, the J gene TRBJ2-1, with 9 bases identical to TRBD2. Per germline, CDR1 DFQATT and CDR2 SNEGSKA (reference sequence). With V trimmed by 6 bases and J by 7 bases, 13 bases remained unmatched. CDR3 length: 15 amino acids.

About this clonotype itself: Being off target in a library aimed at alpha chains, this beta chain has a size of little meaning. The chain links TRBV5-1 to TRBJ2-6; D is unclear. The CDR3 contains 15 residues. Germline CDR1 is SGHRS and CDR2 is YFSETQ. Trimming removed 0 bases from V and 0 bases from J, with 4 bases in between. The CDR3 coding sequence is TGCGCCAGCAGCTTGGGGAGCTCTGGGGCCAACGTCCTGACTTTC. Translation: CASSLGSSGANVLTF.

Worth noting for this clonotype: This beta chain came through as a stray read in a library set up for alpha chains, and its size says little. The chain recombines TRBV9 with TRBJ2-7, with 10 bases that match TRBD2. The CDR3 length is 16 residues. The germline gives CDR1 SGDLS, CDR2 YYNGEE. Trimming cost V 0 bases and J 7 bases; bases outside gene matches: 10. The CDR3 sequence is CASSVGGLAAGVEQYF. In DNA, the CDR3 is TGTGCCAGCAGCGTAGGTGGACTAGCGGCGGGGGTGGAGCAGTACTTC.

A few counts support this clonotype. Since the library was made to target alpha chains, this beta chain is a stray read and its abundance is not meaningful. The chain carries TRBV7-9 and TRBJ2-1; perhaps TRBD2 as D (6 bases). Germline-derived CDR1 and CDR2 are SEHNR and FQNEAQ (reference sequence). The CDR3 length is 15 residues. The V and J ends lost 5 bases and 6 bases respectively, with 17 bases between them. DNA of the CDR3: TGTGCCAGCAGCCCTCTGGGACGGAGGGTCAATGAGCAGTTCTTC. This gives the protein CASSPLGRRVNEQFF.

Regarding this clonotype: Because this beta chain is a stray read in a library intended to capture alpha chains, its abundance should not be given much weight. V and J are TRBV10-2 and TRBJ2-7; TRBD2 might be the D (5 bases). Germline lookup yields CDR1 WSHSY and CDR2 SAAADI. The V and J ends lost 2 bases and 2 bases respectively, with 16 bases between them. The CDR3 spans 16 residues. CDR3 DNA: TGCGCCAGCAGTGAGCCCCGCCTAGCAGGAACCTACGAGCAGTACTTC. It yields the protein CASSEPRLAGTYEQYF.

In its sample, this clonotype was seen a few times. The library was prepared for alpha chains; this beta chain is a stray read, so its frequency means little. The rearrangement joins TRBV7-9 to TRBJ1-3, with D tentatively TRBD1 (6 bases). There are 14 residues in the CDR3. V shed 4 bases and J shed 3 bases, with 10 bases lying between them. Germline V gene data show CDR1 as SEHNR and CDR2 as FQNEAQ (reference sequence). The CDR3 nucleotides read TGTGCCAGCAGCTACGCAGGGGATGGAAACACCATATATTTT. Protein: CASSYAGDGNTIYF. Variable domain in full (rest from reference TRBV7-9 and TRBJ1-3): DTGVSQNPRHKITKRGQNVTFRCDPISEHNRLYWYRQTLGQGPEFLTYFQNEAQLEKSRLLSDRFSAERPKGSFSTLEIQRTEQGDSAMYLCASSYAGDGNTIYFGEGSWLTVV.

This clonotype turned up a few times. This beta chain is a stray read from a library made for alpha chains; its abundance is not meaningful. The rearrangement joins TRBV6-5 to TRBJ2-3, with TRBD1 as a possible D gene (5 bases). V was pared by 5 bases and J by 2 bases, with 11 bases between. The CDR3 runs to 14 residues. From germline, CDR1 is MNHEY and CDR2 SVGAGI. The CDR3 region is CASSKAGFTDTQYF. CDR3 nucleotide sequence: TGTGCCAGCAGTAAGGCAGGGTTCACAGATACGCAGTATTTT.